One and the same sample provided the 30 T cell receptor beta chains below, sequenced in a study of cytomegalovirus exposure and HLA in healthy donors. A multiplex PCR was run with 60 Vbeta primers and 13 Jbeta primers. TCRdb's copy holds only in-frame clones and misses some; the assay was immunoSEQ multiplex PCR. The sample includes about 100,000 clones, about four fifths of them seen just once. Sample: PBMCs. Source of these receptors: a middle-aged woman in good health and CMV-seronegative.

The gene calls are TRBV27 and TRBJ2-7, with TRBD2 identical over 7 bases. Germline V gives CDR1 MNHEY, CDR2 SMNVEV (reference sequence). After removal of 6 bases from V and 4 bases from J, the junction contained 12 bases not matched to a gene. The CDR3 runs to 15 residues. The CDR3 DNA reads as TGTGCCAGCAGATCTACTGGGGGGGGAACGTACGAGCAGTACTTC. Amino acids: CASRSTGGGTYEQYF.

The chain combines TRBV7-2 with TRBJ1-2, with 10 bases fitting TRBD1. Germline values: CDR1 SGHTA, CDR2 FQGNSA. Losses at the gene ends were 3 bases for V and 4 bases for J; bases not matched to a gene: 5. The CDR3 has 15 amino acids. The CDR3 protein is CASSLFRTGGYGYTF. CDR3 coding DNA: TGTGCCAGCAGCTTGTTTCGGACAGGGGGCTATGGCTACACCTTC.

The gene calls are TRBV9 and TRBJ2-1; TRBD1 agrees at 9 bases. J gave up 0 bases and V 0 bases, and 7 bases lay outside the gene matches. Per germline, CDR1 SGDLS and CDR2 YYNGEE. The CDR3 runs 18 residues. The CDR3, as DNA: TGTGCCAGCAGCGTAGCTACGGGGACAGGGACCTCCTACAATGAGCAGTTCTTC. It encodes CASSVATGTGTSYNEQFF.

The V call is TRBV7-9, the J call TRBJ1-1; tentatively, D is TRBD1 (6 bases). This CDR3 is built from 14 residues. Germline V gene sequence: CDR1 SEHNR, CDR2 FQNEAQ (reference sequence). V was pared by 5 bases and J by 0 bases, with 10 bases between. CDR3: CASSDRNMNTEAFF. Written as DNA, the CDR3 is TGTGCCAGCAGCGACAGGAACATGAACACTGAAGCTTTCTTT.

This sequence joins TRBV29-1 and TRBJ1-1; a possible D gene is TRBD1 (5 bases). The CDR3 spans 12 residues. Trimming cost V 5 bases and J 1 base, with 8 bases left between them. In germline, CDR1 is SQVTM, CDR2 ANQGSEA. The DNA of the CDR3 is TGCAGCGTTCCCGACAGGAACACTGAAGCTTTCTTT. Translation gives CSVPDRNTEAFF.

This clone occurred a few times. The rearrangement links TRBV7-8 to TRBJ2-7; perhaps TRBD2 as D (6 bases). The CDR3 length is 16 residues. Germline V gives CDR1 SGHVS, CDR2 FQNEAQ. V lost 5 bases and J 5 bases, leaving 22 bases between the germline ends. The CDR3 spells CASSRNAVGTGDEQYF. Written as DNA, the CDR3 is TGTGCCAGCAGCCGTAACGCAGTGGGGACTGGTGACGAGCAGTACTTC.

The sample holds a few counts of this clone. One end of the junction varies from germline; a read error may be responsible. The chain carries TRBV7-7 and TRBJ2-3, with D maybe TRBD2 (6 bases). This CDR3 spans 15 amino acids. Germline CDR1 is SSHAT and CDR2 is FNYEAQ (reference sequence). The CDR3 DNA reads TGTGCTAGCAGCTTAACGGGGGTCAGCACAGATACGCAGTATTTT. Amino acids: CASSLTGVSTDTQYF.

The chain carries TRBV7-6 and TRBJ2-7, with TRBD2 matching over 11 bases. Looked up from germline, CDR1 is SGHVS and CDR2 is FNYEAQ. The ends lost 5 bases at V and 3 bases at J; junction bases unmatched: 9. There are 16 residues in the CDR3. CDR3 sequence (DNA): TGTGCCAGCAGCGTAGGACTAGCGGGTCTATACTACGAGCAGTACTTC. Residues: CASSVGLAGLYYEQYF.

The chain employs TRBV6-1 and TRBJ2-2; D may be TRBD2 (5 bases). Germline V gene data show CDR1 as MNHNS and CDR2 as SASEGT. Trimming pared 5 bases from V and 5 bases from J, leaving 12 bases between. The CDR3 sequence is 14 residues long. CDR3 loop: CASSLNGITGELFF. The CDR3 bases are TGTGCCAGCAGTCTTAACGGGATTACCGGGGAGCTGTTTTTT.

This chain joins TRBV5-1 and TRBJ1-1; TRBD1 is a possible D gene (5 bases). The CDR3 contains 14 residues. With 4 bases removed from V and 2 bases from J, the gap between germline ends came to 12 bases. Germline V gene sequence: CDR1 SGHRS, CDR2 YFSETQ. The CDR3 sequence: CASSPRGINTEAFF. The CDR3 coding sequence is TGCGCCAGCAGCCCCCGGGGGATTAACACTGAAGCTTTCTTT.

The chain joins TRBV2 to TRBJ2-7, with D tentatively TRBD1 (6 bases). Germline values: CDR1 SNHLY, CDR2 FYNNEI. The germline V and J ends were trimmed by 8 bases and 6 bases, with 20 bases remaining between them. The CDR3 has 14 residues. The CDR3 region is CASRQRTVAGEQYF. In DNA form, the CDR3 reads TGTGCCAGCCGACAGAGGACAGTCGCGGGCGAGCAGTACTTC.

The rearrangement joins TRBV14 to TRBJ2-3; 7 nucleotides agree with TRBD2. V was pared by 0 bases and J by 0 bases, with 6 bases of the junction left unmatched. This CDR3 region has 17 residues. Germline lookup yields CDR1 SGHDN and CDR2 FVKESK. In DNA, the CDR3 is TGTGCCAGCAGCCAAGAAGCTCGGGGGGAAAGCACAGATACGCAGTATTTT. Translating gives CASSQEARGESTDTQYF.

V and J are TRBV5-5 and TRBJ2-2; perhaps TRBD2 as D (6 bases). The CDR3 is 15 amino acids. V was cut by 4 bases and J by 0 bases, with 10 bases left in between. Germline loops: CDR1 SGHKS, CDR2 YYEKEE (reference sequence). This chain's CDR3 is CASSVLATNTGELFF. In nucleotides, the CDR3 is TGTGCCAGCAGCGTACTAGCCACGAACACCGGGGAGCTGTTTTTT.

This clone came up once. The genes are TRBV5-6 and TRBJ2-6, with 9 bases that match TRBD1. The V segment lost 0 bases and the J segment 4 bases; nucleotides outside the gene matches: 2. This CDR3 region has 16 residues. Germline V gives CDR1 SGHDT, CDR2 YYEEEE. The CDR3 sequence is CASSLGTGDGANVLTF. CDR3 nucleotides: TGTGCCAGCAGCTTGGGGACAGGGGACGGGGCCAACGTCCTGACTTTC. The full variable domain, rest sourced from reference TRBV5-6 and TRBJ2-6, is DAGVTQSPTHLIKTRGQQVTLRCSPKSGHDTVSWYQQALGQGPQFIFQYYEEEERQRGNFPDRFSGHQFPNYSSELNVNALLLGDSALYLCASSLGTGDGANVLTFGAGSRLTVL.

The chain recombines TRBV2 with TRBJ2-5, with D uncertain. The tail of the sequence fits TRBJ2-7 better, so the J call may be wrong. This CDR3 is 14 amino acids long. Germline lookup yields CDR1 SNHLY and CDR2 FYNNEI. DNA of the CDR3: TGTGCCAGCAGTGAACTACAGTACTCCTACGAGCAGTACTTC. Protein: CASSELQYSYEQYF.

This clone was counted once. The chain links TRBV6-5 to TRBJ1-1, with D uncertain. Germline loops: CDR1 MNHEY, CDR2 SVGAGI. V gave up 6 bases and J gave up 5 bases, with 10 bases separating them. The CDR3 covers 12 residues. The CDR3 region has the DNA TGTGCCAGCAGCCCCTCTCCGACTGAAGCTTTCTTT. Protein: CASSPSPTEAFF.

In regard to this clone: This same CDR3 is encoded by further DNA sequences in the sample. The V call is TRBV15, the J call TRBJ2-5; TRBD2 agrees at 7 bases. The CDR3 totals 14 residues. With V trimmed by 3 bases and J by 2 bases, 3 bases remained unmatched. CDR1 is LNHNV and CDR2 is YYDKDF in the germline V gene (reference sequence). CDR3 in amino acids: CATSRGGGQETQYF. The DNA of the CDR3 is TGTGCCACCAGCAGGGGCGGGGGACAAGAGACCCAGTACTTC.

The CDR3 region is CASSPGSPYTDTQYF. CDR3 nucleotides: TGCGCCAGCAGCCCGGGGTCCCCGTACACAGATACGCAGTATTTT. The genes are TRBV5-1 and TRBJ2-3, with TRBD2 as a possible D gene (5 bases). The CDR3 is 15 residues long. Per the germline V gene, CDR1 is SGHRS and CDR2 is YFSETQ. With 4 bases removed from V and 2 bases from J, the gap between germline ends came to 14 bases.

The chain links TRBV7-2 to TRBJ2-5; 10 nucleotides match TRBD2. Looked up from germline, CDR1 is SGHTA and CDR2 is FQGNSA. The CDR3 has 14 amino acids. J lost 4 bases, V lost 2 bases, and 1 base had no gene match. In DNA, the CDR3 is TGTGCCAGCAGCTTACAGCGGGGGGGAGAGACCCAGTACTTC. It specifies CASSLQRGGETQYF.

This clone was seen a single time. J is TRBJ2-2 and V is TRBV5-6, with a possible D match to TRBD1 (6 bases). Deletions cut 2 bases from V and 2 bases from J, with 13 bases between. In germline, CDR1 is SGHDT, CDR2 YYEEEE. The CDR3 has 16 amino acids. In DNA form, the CDR3 reads TGTGCCAGCAGCTTTCCAGGGACATTAAACACCGGGGAGCTGTTTTTT. The encoded protein is CASSFPGTLNTGELFF.

The chain combines TRBV10-3 with TRBJ1-2; 7 bases are a match to TRBD1. J was trimmed by 3 bases and V by 6 bases; bases with no gene match: 4. The CDR3 sequence is 13 residues long. Looked up from germline, CDR1 is ENHRY and CDR2 is SYGVKD. Here the CDR3 reads CAISTQGDYGYTF. The CDR3 coding sequence is TGTGCCATCAGCACCCAGGGGGACTATGGCTACACCTTC.

The genes are TRBV30 and TRBJ2-1; D is ambiguous. V dropped 3 bases and J dropped 9 bases, with 18 bases sitting between them. CDR1 is GTSNPN, CDR2 SVGIG, per germline (reference sequence). The CDR3 totals 14 residues. The CDR3 region is CAWSASPTIGEQFF. The CDR3 nucleotides are TGTGCCTGGAGCGCTAGTCCCACAATCGGTGAGCAGTTCTTC.

This rearrangement joins TRBV29-1 to TRBJ2-3, with D perhaps TRBD2 (6 bases). V lost 3 bases to trimming and J lost 2 bases, with 21 bases between them. The CDR3 runs to 17 residues. In germline, CDR1 is SQVTM, CDR2 ANQGSEA. Here the CDR3 DNA reads TGCAGCGTTGAGAGTGGAGGGGACCGATTAATCACAGATACGCAGTATTTT. Its protein product is CSVESGGDRLITDTQYF.

The V gene is TRBV7-9, the J gene TRBJ2-1; a possible D gene is TRBD1 (5 bases). CDR3 length equals 14 residues. Trimming stripped 10 bases from V and 0 bases from J, with 13 bases between. CDR1 and CDR2 from the germline V gene are SEHNR and FQNEAQ (reference sequence). The CDR3 here is CATRRDSSYNEQFF. The CDR3 DNA follows: TGTGCCACCCGCAGGGATAGCTCCTACAATGAGCAGTTCTTC. The complete variable domain, with remaining parts taken from reference TRBV7-9 and TRBJ2-1, reads DTGVSQNPRHKITKRGQNVTFRCDPISEHNRLYWYRQTLGQGPEFLTYFQNEAQLEKSRLLSDRFSAERPKGSFSTLEIQRTEQGDSAMYLCATRRDSSYNEQFFGPGTRLTVL.

The chain is built from TRBV5-3 and TRBJ1-4; 7 bases line up with TRBD1. TRBV5-3 is treated as an ORF (open reading frame) with a function not yet certain. The CDR3 has 16 residues. V shed 3 bases, J shed 10 bases, and the junction held 15 bases outside the gene matches. CDR3 residues: CARSCPSDRPCGKLFF. The CDR3 DNA sequence: TGTGCCAGAAGCTGCCCTTCGGACAGGCCCTGCGGAAAACTGTTTTTT.

This chain uses TRBV19 with TRBJ2-2; TRBD2 matches at 12 bases. CDR3 size: 15 residues. The germline V gene has CDR1 LNHDA and CDR2 SQIVND (reference sequence). V dropped 3 bases and J dropped 6; count of bases not matched to a gene: 2. The CDR3 loop reads CASSIGLAGPGELFF. The CDR3 region has the DNA TGTGCCAGTAGTATCGGACTAGCGGGACCCGGGGAGCTGTTTTTT. The variable domain in full, with the rest retrieved from reference TRBV19 and TRBJ2-2, is DGGITQSPKYLFRKEGQNVTLSCEQNLNHDAMYWYRQDPGQGLRLIYYSQIVNDFQKGDIAEGYSVSREKKESFPLTVTSAQKNPTAFYLCASSIGLAGPGELFFGEGSRLTVL.

The rearrangement joins TRBV7-9 to TRBJ2-5; a possible D gene is TRBD2 (6 bases). The CDR3 runs 15 residues. V dropped 1 base and J dropped 6 bases, with 15 bases sitting between them. Germline values: CDR1 SEHNR, CDR2 FQNEAQ (reference sequence). This CDR3 is CASSLVPGGLQTQYF. CDR3 in DNA: TGTGCCAGCAGCTTAGTACCCGGGGGTCTCCAGACCCAGTACTTC.

This clone was observed a single time. The gene calls are TRBV6-1 and TRBJ2-3, with D maybe TRBD1 (6 bases). The CDR3 length is 12 residues. Between the trimmed V and J ends, which lost 4 bases and 6 bases, there was a span of 8 bases. Germline V gives CDR1 MNHNS, CDR2 SASEGT. The CDR3 bases are TGTGCCAGCAGTGGAACAGGGGATACGCAGTATTTT. Translation gives CASSGTGDTQYF.

This chain joins TRBV6-5 and TRBJ1-6, with 9 nucleotides matching TRBD1. Germline assignment: CDR1 MNHEY and CDR2 SVGAGI. CDR3 length equals 14 residues. V shed 6 bases, J shed 7 bases, and the junction held 4 bases outside the gene matches. CDR3 region: CASSLGQGNSPLHF. The CDR3 coding sequence is TGTGCCAGCAGCCTCGGACAGGGGAATTCACCCCTCCACTTT.

This clone was detected once. The chain combines TRBV6-1 with TRBJ2-7, with D hard to call. From germline, CDR1 is MNHNS and CDR2 SASEGT. The V end lost 3 bases, the J end lost 0 bases, and 9 bases lay between the germline ends. The CDR3 has 14 residues. CDR3 sequence: CASSEVVDSYEQYF. In DNA, the CDR3 is TGTGCCAGCAGTGAGGTGGTAGACTCCTACGAGCAGTACTTC.